The T cell receptor beta chain described here comes from a study of T-cell reconstitution after alpha-beta-depleted transplantation in children. The CDR3 covers 12 residues. Trimming pared 3 bases from V and 10 bases from J, leaving 15 bases between. Germline CDR1 is SQVTM and CDR2 is ANQGSEA. Unique molecular identifiers were incorporated into the prepared TCRbeta library. One entry per CDR3 protein results from TCRdb running MiXCR on the PCR reads. In the table there are more than 500,000 distinct CDR3 sequences, roughly 11% of which are singletons. The sequenced sample was PBMCs, mostly from graft donor cells, obtained 180 days after TCRalphabeta/CD19-depleted stem cell transplant. The receptor was isolated from a female patient between 2 and 15 years old who had a stem cell transplant for aplastic anemia, so the T cells may come from the graft donor. The chain is built from TRBV29-1 and TRBJ1-1, with a possible D match to TRBD1 (5 bases). The CDR3 sequence is CSVEGPYGGAFF. The CDR3 DNA reads as TGCAGCGTTGAGGGGCCCTACGGGGGAGCTTTCTTT.